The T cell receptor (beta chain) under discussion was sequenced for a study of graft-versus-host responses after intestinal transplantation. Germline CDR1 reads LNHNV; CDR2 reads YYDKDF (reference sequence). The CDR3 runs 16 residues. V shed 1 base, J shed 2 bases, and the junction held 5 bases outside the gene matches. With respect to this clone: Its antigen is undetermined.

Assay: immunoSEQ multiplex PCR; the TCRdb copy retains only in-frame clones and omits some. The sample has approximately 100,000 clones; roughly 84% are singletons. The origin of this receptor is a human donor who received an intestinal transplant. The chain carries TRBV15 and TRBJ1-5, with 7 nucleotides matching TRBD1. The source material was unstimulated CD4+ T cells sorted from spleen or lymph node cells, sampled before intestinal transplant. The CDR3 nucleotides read TGTGCCACCAGCAGAGGCAGGGGGTCGGGCAATCAGCCCCAGCATTTT. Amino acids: CATSRGRGSGNQPQHF.